This is a list of T cell receptor beta chains from one sample in a study of beta chain features in type 1 diabetes. The assay was immunoSEQ multiplex PCR, and TCRdb's table has in-frame clones only and misses some. Of some 190,000 clones in the sample, 7% to 9% were seen once. The specimen sequenced was central memory CD4+ T cells from blood. The receptors shown here come from a man between 18 and 29 years old with type 1 diabetes. Each CDR3 is given with its conserved first and last residue. The order of the fields is J gene, V gene, D gene, clone size, CDR3 protein, CDR3 DNA. A D gene is named only where the DNA matches it firmly. Clone size is given for some rows only: seen once, a few or many times, or a class if the clone is expanded.

>TRBJ2-5|TRBV13|TRBD2|-
CASSQGTSGRGAQYF
TGTGCCAGCAGCCAGGGGACTAGCGGGAGAGGGGCCCAGTACTTC
>TRBJ2-4|TRBV5-1|-|medium-sized
CASSSQTGRNIQYF
TGCGCCAGCAGCTCCCAGACAGGGAGGAACATTCAGTACTTC
>TRBJ1-2|TRBV19|TRBD1|-
CASRSGQGDYGYTF
TGTGCCAGCCGATCGGGACAGGGGGACTATGGCTACACCTTC
>TRBJ1-1|TRBV18|-|few
CASSLQGDTEAFF
TGTGCCAGCTCCCTACAGGGAGACACTGAAGCTTTCTTT
>TRBJ1-1|TRBV19|TRBD1|many
CASSTLRQGVRTEAFF
TGTGCCAGTAGTACCCTCCGACAGGGGGTGCGGACTGAAGCTTTCTTT
>TRBJ1-5|TRBV29-1|-|-
CSVEASGYNQPQHF
TGCAGCGTTGAAGCTTCGGGGTATAATCAGCCCCAGCATTTT
>TRBJ2-7|TRBV9|TRBD1|-
CASSGGQGRYEQYF
TGTGCCAGCAGCGGGGGACAGGGGAGGTACGAGCAGTACTTC
>TRBJ2-4|TRBV6-1|TRBD1|-
CASSPTGGGNIQYF
TGTGCCAGCAGTCCAACAGGGGGCGGAAACATTCAGTACTTC
>TRBJ2-3|TRBV9|-|-
CASSFSPADTQYF
TGTGCCAGCAGCTTTAGCCCCGCAGATACGCAGTATTTT
>TRBJ2-3|TRBV11-2|-|few
CASARRGNTDTQYF
TGTGCCAGCGCCAGACGCGGAAACACAGATACGCAGTATTTT
>TRBJ2-1|TRBV28|-|-
CASNTSPRDEQFF
TGTGCCAGCAATACATCACCCCGGGATGAGCAGTTCTTC
>TRBJ2-7|TRBV5-4|-|few
CASSLGGAGTGAYEQYF
TGTGCCAGCAGCTTAGGTGGAGCGGGGACAGGAGCCTACGAGCAGTACTTC
>TRBJ2-3|TRBV28|TRBD2|-
CASSFRWASGGAQYF
TGTGCCAGCAGTTTTAGGTGGGCTAGCGGGGGAGCGCAGTATTTT
>TRBJ2-2|TRBV28|TRBD2|few
CATSTSGKSTGELFF
TGTGCCACCTCCACTAGCGGGAAGAGTACCGGGGAGCTGTTTTTT
>TRBJ2-1|TRBV30|TRBD2|-
CAWSVWAGGRHNEQFF
TGTGCCTGGAGTGTGTGGGCGGGGGGGCGCCACAATGAGCAGTTCTTC
>TRBJ1-2|TRBV27|-|-
CASRMTAYDYGYTF
TGTGCCAGCAGGATGACAGCCTACGACTATGGCTACACCTTC
>TRBJ1-3|TRBV5-6|TRBD1|once
CASSLKTGAAGNTIYF
TGTGCCAGCAGCTTAAAGACAGGGGCGGCAGGAAACACCATATATTTT
>TRBJ2-1|TRBV5-1|-|-
CASSRVASVAYNEQFF
TGCGCCAGCAGCCGGGTTGCTAGCGTTGCCTACAATGAGCAGTTCTTC
>TRBJ2-7|TRBV2|-|few
CASSEDWDTTTIF
TGTGCCAGCAGTGAAGATTGGGACACCACAACTATCTTC
>TRBJ1-3|TRBV30|-|-
CASKAGAGNTIYF
TGTGCCTCCAAGGCGGGGGCGGGAAACACCATATATTTT
>TRBJ1-5|TRBV30|TRBD1|-
CAWSVQGDQPQHF
TGTGCCTGGAGTGTCCAGGGGGATCAGCCCCAGCATTTT
>TRBJ2-1|TRBV7-2|TRBD2|few
CASRLTSGLRGEQFF
TGTGCCAGCAGACTGACTAGCGGTTTACGGGGTGAGCAGTTCTTC
>TRBJ1-5|TRBV15|-|-
CATRNGLESNQPQHF
TGTGCCACCAGGAACGGCTTGGAGAGCAATCAGCCCCAGCATTTT
>TRBJ2-1|TRBV28|TRBD2|-
CASSSLAGGPVYNEQFF
TGTGCCAGCAGTTCACTAGCGGGAGGGCCTGTCTACAATGAGCAGTTCTTC
>TRBJ2-1|TRBV4-1|TRBD2|few
CASRDQAGGSYNEQFF
TGCGCCAGCAGGGATCAAGCGGGAGGGTCCTACAATGAGCAGTTCTTC
>TRBJ1-4|TRBV15|-|few
CATSRDGQGGEKLFF
TGTGCCACCAGCAGAGATGGGCAGGGTGGGGAAAAACTGTTTTTT
>TRBJ2-7|TRBV11-2|-|-
CASGPGQGSTYF
TGTGCCAGCGGCCCAGGGCAGGGGAGTACGTACTTC
>TRBJ2-1|TRBV19|-|few
CASSMILAAYNEQFF
TGTGCCAGTAGTATGATATTAGCAGCGTACAATGAGCAGTTCTTC
>TRBJ2-1|TRBV19|-|few
CASVRDSTRDEQFF
TGTGCCAGCGTCCGGGACTCTACCCGCGATGAGCAGTTCTTC
>TRBJ2-3|TRBV21-1|-|-
CASRNSRYTQYF
TGTGCCAGCAGGAACTCTAGGTATACGCAGTATTTT
>TRBJ2-1|TRBV10-3|-|-
CAASAQGYEQFF
TGTGCCGCGTCGGCGCAGGGCTATGAGCAGTTCTTC
>TRBJ2-1|TRBV5-1|TRBD1|-
CASSLVGQGSNEQFF
TGCGCCAGCAGCTTGGTGGGACAGGGCAGCAATGAGCAGTTCTTC
>TRBJ2-5|TRBV9|TRBD2|-
CASNLAGEETQYF
TGTGCCAGCAATTTAGCGGGGGAAGAGACCCAGTACTTC
>TRBJ2-2|TRBV5-1|TRBD2|-
CASSLMASGSNTGELFF
TGCGCCAGCAGCTTGATGGCTAGCGGGAGTAACACCGGGGAGCTGTTTTTT
>TRBJ2-5|TRBV9|-|-
CASSVTATKTGETQYF
TGTGCCAGCAGCGTGACGGCCACTAAAACGGGAGAGACCCAGTACTTC
>TRBJ2-7|TRBV5-1|-|-
CASSFGLYYEQYF
TGCGCCAGCAGCTTTGGACTTTACTACGAGCAGTACTTC
>TRBJ2-4|TRBV5-1|TRBD2|few
CASSLHGTSGDKNIQYF
TGCGCCAGCAGCCTACACGGGACTAGCGGGGACAAAAACATTCAGTACTTC
>TRBJ1-1|TRBV19|-|-
CASTALRGARTEAFF
TGTGCCAGTACCGCTCTTCGGGGGGCGCGCACTGAAGCTTTCTTT
>TRBJ2-7|TRBV6-5|TRBD2|few
CASSRLAGGYEQYF
TGTGCCAGCAGTAGACTAGCGGGAGGGTACGAGCAGTACTTC
>TRBJ2-1|TRBV4-2|TRBD2|-
CASSQDRVKGTSGGNEQFF
TGTGCCAGCAGCCAAGATAGGGTCAAGGGGACTAGCGGTGGAAATGAGCAGTTCTTC
>TRBJ1-5|TRBV5-6|-|-
CASRLAGVPQHF
TGTGCCAGCAGACTGGCAGGGGTACCCCAGCATTTT
>TRBJ2-2|TRBV9|TRBD2|-
CASSPPASGGIGELFF
TGTGCCAGCAGCCCCCCGGCGAGCGGGGGGATAGGGGAGCTGTTTTTT
>TRBJ2-5|TRBV28|-|few
CASSESTGAQETQYF
TGTGCCAGCAGTGAAAGTACTGGGGCCCAAGAGACCCAGTACTTC
>TRBJ1-2|TRBV6-4|TRBD1|few
CASRDRESGYTF
TGTGCCAGCAGGGACAGGGAGAGTGGCTACACCTTC
>TRBJ2-3|TRBV2|TRBD1|-
CASSEGDRGLSDTQYF
TGTGCCAGCAGTGAGGGGGACAGGGGGCTTTCAGATACGCAGTATTTT
>TRBJ1-5|TRBV21-1|-|few
CALGAGEYSNQPQHF
TGTGCCCTGGGGGCAGGGGAATATAGCAATCAGCCCCAGCATTTT
>TRBJ2-3|TRBV4-1|-|few
CASSQESRVAASTQYF
TGCGCCAGCAGCCAAGAATCCCGGGTCGCCGCAAGCACGCAGTATTTT
>TRBJ1-6|TRBV25-1|TRBD1|-
CASSHPSGTGVGSPLHF
TGTGCCAGCTCCCACCCGTCTGGGACAGGGGTTGGATCACCCCTCCACTTT
>TRBJ2-5|TRBV6-4|-|-
CASSAGVGETQYF
TGTGCCAGCAGTGCGGGAGTCGGTGAGACCCAGTACTTC
>TRBJ2-7|TRBV5-1|-|-
CASSFGPDEQYF
TGCGCCAGCAGCTTTGGCCCCGACGAGCAGTACTTC
>TRBJ2-3|TRBV6-6|TRBD2|few
CASSYGAGGTDTQYF
TGTGCCAGCAGTTACGGGGCGGGGGGCACAGATACGCAGTATTTT
>TRBJ1-2|TRBV27|TRBD1|-
CASSKTGGGGYTF
TGTGCCAGCAGTAAGACAGGGGGTGGGGGCTACACCTTC
>TRBJ1-2|TRBV6-1|-|few
CASSEDTGGYTF
TGTGCCAGCAGTGAAGACACAGGGGGCTACACCTTC
>TRBJ2-2|TRBV5-1|-|many
CASRSGPEAGELFF
TGCGCCAGCCGCTCGGGTCCCGAAGCCGGGGAGCTGTTTTTT
>TRBJ1-1|TRBV7-8|TRBD1|-
CASSQDRDTEAFF
TGTGCCAGCAGCCAAGACAGGGATACTGAAGCTTTCTTT